A selection of T cell receptor beta chains follows, all from one sample in a study of regulatory T cells in long-lasting Graves disease. TCRdb processed the multiplex PCR reads anew with MiXCR; each CDR3 protein has one entry. The sample lists more than 450,000 distinct CDR3 sequences, about 12% occurring once. A further study also used this sample, focusing on T cells in Graves' hyperthyroidism and ophthalmopathy.

Sequenced here: peripheral blood mononuclear cells (PBMCs), sampled at new diagnosis, from a patient treated with antithyroid drugs. Receptors were obtained from a woman aged 25-40 years with Graves disease. The CDR3 runs from the conserved cysteine through the conserved F or W. Each record gives: V gene, clone size, J gene, D gene, CDR3 protein, CDR3 DNA. D genes are given only for firm matches. Rows may omit the clone size; those that give it use once, few, many or a size class.

>TRBV12-3/TRBV12-4|many|TRBJ1-1|-
CASSLDTSNTEAFF
TGTGCCAGCAGTCTAGACACCTCGAACACTGAAGCTTTCTTT
>TRBV27|many|TRBJ1-2|TRBD1
CASSRTGFYGYTF
TGTGCCAGCAGCCGGACAGGGTTCTATGGCTACACCTTC
>TRBV6-1|many|TRBJ1-2|TRBD1
CASSEAAGQPYGYTF
TGTGCCAGCAGTGAAGCAGCGGGACAGCCCTATGGCTACACCTTC
>TRBV24-1|many|TRBJ1-5|-
CATSEHRSNQPQHF
TGTGCCACCAGTGAGCACAGGTCCAATCAGCCCCAGCATTTT
>TRBV12-5|-|TRBJ2-3|TRBD1
CASGLTTGAIRTDTQYF
TGTGCTAGTGGTTTGACAACAGGGGCGATTCGCACAGATACGCAGTATTTT
>TRBV20-1|many|TRBJ2-3|TRBD1
CSAREWQGAADTQYF
TGCAGTGCTAGAGAGTGGCAGGGGGCAGCAGATACGCAGTATTTT
>TRBV20-1|many|TRBJ2-1|TRBD2
CSARELAGGGSYNEQFF
TGCAGTGCTAGAGAACTAGCGGGAGGGGGCTCCTACAATGAGCAGTTCTTC
>TRBV12-5|many|TRBJ2-5|-
CASGSSLTQAARVETQYF
TGTGCTAGTGGTTCCTCACTTACTCAAGCGGCGAGGGTAGAGACCCAGTACTTC
>TRBV18|few|TRBJ2-6|-
CASSESPGGANVLTF
TGTGCCAGCTCGGAAAGCCCCGGGGGGGCCAACGTCCTGACTTTC
>TRBV2|many|TRBJ1-2|-
CASSSDKRYGYTF
TGTGCCAGCAGTTCAGACAAGCGCTATGGCTACACCTTC
>TRBV20-1|-|TRBJ2-1|TRBD2
CSARAGLAVYNEQFF
TGCAGTGCTAGAGCGGGACTAGCGGTCTACAATGAGCAGTTCTTC
>TRBV7-9|many|TRBJ2-7|TRBD1
CASSLGQAEQYF
TGTGCCAGCAGCCTAGGACAGGCCGAGCAGTACTTC
>TRBV6-2/TRBV6-3|few|TRBJ2-7|TRBD2
CASMEGSGRYEQYF
TGTGCCAGCATGGAAGGTAGCGGGAGATACGAGCAGTACTTC
>TRBV7-9|few|TRBJ1-1|TRBD1
CASSSFRGGDTEAFF
TGTGCCAGCAGCTCCTTCAGGGGGGGGGACACTGAAGCTTTCTTT
>TRBV20-1|-|TRBJ1-5|TRBD1
CSARDPRQGRQPQHF
TGCAGTGCTAGAGATCCCCGACAGGGCCGTCAGCCCCAGCATTTT
>TRBV18|-|TRBJ2-3|TRBD1
CASSPGQGVTDTQYF
TGTGCCAGCTCACCGGGACAGGGAGTTACAGATACGCAGTATTTT
>TRBV6-2/TRBV6-3|few|TRBJ2-1|-
CASSEGGEQFF
TGTGCCAGCAGTGAGGGGGGTGAGCAGTTCTTC
>TRBV18|many|TRBJ2-7|-
CASSPTGTNYEQYF
TGTGCCAGCTCACCAACCGGGACGAACTACGAGCAGTACTTC
>TRBV14|-|TRBJ1-1|-
CASSQDPEWNRATEAFF
TGTGCCAGCAGCCAAGATCCGGAGTGGAACAGGGCGACTGAAGCTTTCTTT
>TRBV5-1|few|TRBJ1-2|-
CASSLRDTQGNTF
TGCGCCAGCAGCTTACGGGACACCCAAGGGAACACCTTC
>TRBV27|many|TRBJ1-4|-
CASSRQFTTNEKLFF
TGTGCCAGCAGCCGACAGTTTACAACTAATGAAAAACTGTTTTTT
>TRBV6-2/TRBV6-3|-|TRBJ1-6|-
CASHITLVSFSSYNSPLHF
TGTGCCAGCCACATTACTTTGGTGTCTTTTAGCTCCTATAATTCACCCCTCCACTTT
>TRBV6-1|many|TRBJ2-7|TRBD2
CASSPLTSGTYEQYF
TGTGCCAGCAGTCCGCTGACTAGCGGGACTTACGAGCAGTACTTC
>TRBV19|few|TRBJ1-1|-
CATRSRGGHTEAFF
TGTGCCACCAGATCACGGGGAGGGCACACTGAAGCTTTCTTT
>TRBV20-1|many|TRBJ2-3|-
CSARDAASGTDTQYF
TGCAGTGCTAGAGATGCGGCTAGCGGCACAGATACGCAGTATTTT
>TRBV18|many|TRBJ2-3|-
CASWTGDADTQYF
TGTGCCAGCTGGACGGGAGATGCAGATACGCAGTATTTT
>TRBV2|many|TRBJ2-1|TRBD1
CASTRGHEQFF
TGTGCCAGCACTAGGGGGCATGAGCAGTTCTTC
>TRBV18|-|TRBJ2-7|-
CASSPPGSQRNYEQYF
TGTGCCAGCTCACCACCTGGATCTCAAAGGAATTACGAGCAGTACTTC
>TRBV20-1|many|TRBJ2-3|-
CSARANPAPGEVAGDTQYF
TGCAGTGCTAGAGCCAACCCGGCCCCCGGGGAGGTGGCTGGCGATACGCAGTATTTT
>TRBV6-1|-|TRBJ2-1|TRBD2
CASSTQHWTSGRTYNEQFF
TGTGCCAGCAGTACCCAACATTGGACTAGCGGGAGAACCTACAATGAGCAGTTCTTC
>TRBV7-3|-|TRBJ1-1|-
CASSLTRDILNTEAFF
TGTGCCAGCAGCTTAACTCGGGACATTCTGAACACTGAAGCTTTCTTT
>TRBV5-1|many|TRBJ1-1|TRBD1
CASSPRGGRTEAFF
TGCGCCAGCAGCCCCAGGGGGGGGAGGACTGAAGCTTTCTTT
>TRBV20-1|many|TRBJ1-2|-
CSASNTGANYGYTF
TGCAGTGCTAGTAACACGGGGGCTAACTATGGCTACACCTTC
>TRBV4-1|few|TRBJ2-7|-
CASSQAVSSSYEQYF
TGCGCCAGCAGCCAAGCGGTCTCGAGCTCCTACGAGCAGTACTTC
>TRBV2|few|TRBJ2-5|TRBD1
CASRRQGAEETQYF
TGTGCCAGCAGGCGACAGGGGGCGGAAGAGACCCAGTACTTC
>TRBV2|many|TRBJ2-7|-
CASSVMDSSYEQYF
TGTGCCAGCAGTGTTATGGACTCTTCCTACGAGCAGTACTTC
>TRBV12-3/TRBV12-4|many|TRBJ2-3|-
CASSIQSLAPDTQYF
TGTGCCAGCAGTATCCAGTCCCTAGCGCCAGATACGCAGTATTTT
>TRBV7-2|many|TRBJ2-3|TRBD2
CASSLSGLSTDTQYF
TGTGCCAGCAGCCTTAGCGGGCTAAGCACAGATACGCAGTATTTT
>TRBV3-1|many|TRBJ2-5|-
CASSHWQGQETQYF
TGTGCCAGCAGCCACTGGCAGGGTCAAGAGACCCAGTACTTC
>TRBV19|many|TRBJ1-1|-
CASSIDGSGARGVNTEAFF
TGTGCCAGTAGTATAGATGGGTCTGGGGCCAGGGGAGTGAACACTGAAGCTTTCTTT
>TRBV6-5|few|TRBJ1-2|-
CASSSSGIHYGYTF
TGTGCCAGCAGTTCCTCCGGGATCCACTATGGCTACACCTTC
>TRBV6-1|many|TRBJ1-4|-
CASRKDGTNEKLFF
TGTGCCAGCAGGAAGGACGGAACTAATGAAAAACTGTTTTTT
>TRBV20-1|few|TRBJ2-7|-
CSARDGYSYEQYF
TGCAGTGCTAGAGACGGGTACTCCTACGAGCAGTACTTC
>TRBV28|many|TRBJ2-5|TRBD2
CASSFSATGGAQYF
TGTGCCAGCAGTTTTTCAGCTACGGGAGGGGCCCAGTACTTC
>TRBV20-1|many|TRBJ2-1|TRBD2
CSARDLQLAGVRGEQFF
TGCAGTGCTAGAGACCTTCAACTAGCGGGAGTAAGAGGTGAGCAGTTCTTC
>TRBV27|few|TRBJ2-1|TRBD2
CASSPGRGHEQFF
TGTGCCAGCAGCCCGGGGAGGGGTCATGAGCAGTTCTTC
>TRBV12-3/TRBV12-4|many|TRBJ2-2|-
CASSTDSGLPGELFF
TGTGCCAGCAGTACGGACTCGGGACTTCCCGGGGAGCTGTTTTTT
>TRBV7-2|few|TRBJ1-2|-
CASSLASSGTNYGYTF
TGTGCCAGCAGCTTAGCATCCTCGGGGACTAACTATGGCTACACCTTC
>TRBV4-1|-|TRBJ2-3|-
CASSQGLGRVSTDTQYF
TGCGCCAGCAGCCAAGGCCTTGGACGGGTTAGCACAGATACGCAGTATTTT
>TRBV4-3|many|TRBJ2-7|TRBD1
CASSQQTGAPFFHYEQYF
TGCGCCAGCAGCCAACAGACAGGGGCGCCCTTCTTTCACTACGAGCAGTACTTC
>TRBV10-3|many|TRBJ2-2|-
CATCSETGELFF
TGTGCCACCTGCTCTGAAACCGGGGAGCTGTTTTTT
>TRBV5-1|many|TRBJ2-5|TRBD1
CASSLTRPRGYGETQYF
TGCGCCAGCAGCTTGACTCGTCCCAGGGGGTATGGGGAGACCCAGTACTTC
>TRBV20-1|many|TRBJ2-1|TRBD2
CSARSHPGLVSDEQFF
TGCAGTGCTAGATCTCATCCGGGACTAGTATCAGATGAGCAGTTCTTC
>TRBV6-2/TRBV6-3|many|TRBJ1-5|-
CASSYSRASNQPQHF
TGTGCCAGCAGTTACTCCAGGGCCTCCAATCAGCCCCAGCATTTT
>TRBV2|many|TRBJ2-1|TRBD2
CASSDGGGGDEQFF
TGTGCCAGCAGTGACGGCGGGGGAGGGGATGAGCAGTTCTTC
>TRBV6-5|few|TRBJ2-3|-
CASSYMGNTDTQYF
TGTGCCAGCAGTTACATGGGGAACACAGATACGCAGTATTTT
>TRBV24-1|many|TRBJ2-1|TRBD2
CATSDRLAGPNEQFF
TGTGCCACCAGTGATAGGCTAGCGGGACCCAATGAGCAGTTCTTC